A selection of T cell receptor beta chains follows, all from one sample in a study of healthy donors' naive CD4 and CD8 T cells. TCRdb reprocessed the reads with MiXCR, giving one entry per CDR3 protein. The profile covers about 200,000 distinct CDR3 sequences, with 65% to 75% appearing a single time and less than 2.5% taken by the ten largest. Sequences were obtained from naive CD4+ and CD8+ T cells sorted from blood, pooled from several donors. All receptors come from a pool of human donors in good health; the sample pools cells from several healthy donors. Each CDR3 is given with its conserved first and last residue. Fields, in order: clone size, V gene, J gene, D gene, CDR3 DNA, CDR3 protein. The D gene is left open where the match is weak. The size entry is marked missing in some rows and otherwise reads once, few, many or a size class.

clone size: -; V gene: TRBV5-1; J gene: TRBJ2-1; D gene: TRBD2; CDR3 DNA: TGCGCCAGCAGCTCACCAACTAGCGGGAGCTCCTACAATGAGCAGTTCTTC; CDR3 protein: CASSSPTSGSSYNEQFF
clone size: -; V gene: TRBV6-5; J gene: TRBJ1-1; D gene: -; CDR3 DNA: TGTGCCAGCAGTTACTCGGCAGGGAAGGTCACTGAAGCTTTCTTT; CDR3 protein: CASSYSAGKVTEAFF
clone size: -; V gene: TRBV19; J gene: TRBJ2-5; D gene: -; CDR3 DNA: TGTGCCAGTAGTCCTGGCTGGGGTCTTCAAGAGACCCAGTACTTC; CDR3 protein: CASSPGWGLQETQYF
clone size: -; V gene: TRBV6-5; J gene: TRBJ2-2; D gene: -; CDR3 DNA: TGTGCCAGCAGTTACACCGGGTCTGGGGCCGGGGAGCTGTTTTTT; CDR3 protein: CASSYTGSGAGELFF
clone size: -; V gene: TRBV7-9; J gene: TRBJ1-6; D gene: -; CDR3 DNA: TGTGCCAGCAGCTCCCAGGGTGCCGGTCGGTCACCCCTCCACTTT; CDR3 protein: CASSSQGAGRSPLHF
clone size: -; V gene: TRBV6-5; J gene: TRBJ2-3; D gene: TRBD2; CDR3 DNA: TGTGCCAGCAGTGGGACTAGCGGATACTTCACAGATACGCAGTATTTT; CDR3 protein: CASSGTSGYFTDTQYF
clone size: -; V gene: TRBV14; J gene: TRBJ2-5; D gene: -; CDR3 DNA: TGTGCCAGCAGCCATATCGGGGCAACCCAAGAGACCCAGTACTTC; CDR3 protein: CASSHIGATQETQYF
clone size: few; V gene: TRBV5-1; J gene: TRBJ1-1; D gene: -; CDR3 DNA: TGCGCCAGCAGCTCAGAAGCAACTGAAGCTTTCTTT; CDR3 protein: CASSSEATEAFF
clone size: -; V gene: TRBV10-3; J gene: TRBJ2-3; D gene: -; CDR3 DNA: TGTGCCATCAGTGAGAAGAGGGGAATTGGAGATACGCAGTATTTT; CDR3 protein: CAISEKRGIGDTQYF
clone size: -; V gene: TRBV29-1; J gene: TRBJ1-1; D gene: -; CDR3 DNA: TGCAGCGTTGAATTGACAGAAAACACTGAAGCTTTCTTT; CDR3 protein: CSVELTENTEAFF
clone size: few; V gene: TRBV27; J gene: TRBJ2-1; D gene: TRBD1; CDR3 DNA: TGTGCCAGCAGTTCCGGGACAGGGGGCATTGAGCAGTTCTTC; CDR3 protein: CASSSGTGGIEQFF
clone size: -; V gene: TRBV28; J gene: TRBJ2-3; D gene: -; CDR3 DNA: TGTGCCAGCAGTTTCCCGGGCGGACAGCCGCTCACTAGCACAGATACGCAGTATTTT; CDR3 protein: CASSFPGGQPLTSTDTQYF
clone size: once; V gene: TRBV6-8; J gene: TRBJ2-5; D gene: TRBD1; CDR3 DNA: TGTGCCAGCAGTTACTTCCACACCATTGACAGGGAACAAGAGACCCAGTACTTC; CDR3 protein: CASSYFHTIDREQETQYF
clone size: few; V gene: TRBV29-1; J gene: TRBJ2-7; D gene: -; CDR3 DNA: TGCAGCGTTGTGAAGAACACGCCTCACGAGCAGTACTTC; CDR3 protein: CSVVKNTPHEQYF
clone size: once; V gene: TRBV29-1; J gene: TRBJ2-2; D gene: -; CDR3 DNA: TGCAGCGTTGTGACTTCCACCGGGGAGCTGTTTTTT; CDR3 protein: CSVVTSTGELFF